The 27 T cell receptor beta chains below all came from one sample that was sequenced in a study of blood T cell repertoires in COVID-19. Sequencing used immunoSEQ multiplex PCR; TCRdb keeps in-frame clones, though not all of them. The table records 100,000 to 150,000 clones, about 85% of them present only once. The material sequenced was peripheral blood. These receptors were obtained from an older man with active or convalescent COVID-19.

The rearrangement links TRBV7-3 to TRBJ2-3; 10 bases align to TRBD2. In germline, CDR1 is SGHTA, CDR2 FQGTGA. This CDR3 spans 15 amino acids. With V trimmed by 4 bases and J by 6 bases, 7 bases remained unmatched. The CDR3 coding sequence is TGTGCCAGCAGCTCCTCTAGCGGGAGTTTGGATACGCAGTATTTT. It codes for CASSSSSGSLDTQYF.

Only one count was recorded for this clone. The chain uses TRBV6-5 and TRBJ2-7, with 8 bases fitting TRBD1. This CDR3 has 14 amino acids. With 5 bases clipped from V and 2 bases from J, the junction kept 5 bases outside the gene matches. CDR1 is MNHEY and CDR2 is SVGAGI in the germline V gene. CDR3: CASSRTGIPYEQYF. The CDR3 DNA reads TGTGCCAGCAGTAGGACAGGGATCCCCTACGAGCAGTACTTC.

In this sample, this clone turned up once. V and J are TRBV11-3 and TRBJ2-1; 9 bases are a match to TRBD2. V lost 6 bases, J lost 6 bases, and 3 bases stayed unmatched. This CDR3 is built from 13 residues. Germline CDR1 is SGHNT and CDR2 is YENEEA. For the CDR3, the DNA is TGTGCCAGCAGTAGCGGGAGTAGCAATGAGCAGTTCTTC. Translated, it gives CASSSGSSNEQFF.

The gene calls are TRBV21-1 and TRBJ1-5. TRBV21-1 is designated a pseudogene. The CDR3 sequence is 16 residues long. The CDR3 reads CASSFYLQGLRTPQHF. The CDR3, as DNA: TGTGCCAGCAGCTTCTACTTACAGGGACTAAGAACACCCCAGCATTTT.

Here the CDR3 reads CASSTRSGAQETQYF. The CDR3 DNA reads as TGTGCCAGCAGTACACGATCAGGGGCGCAAGAGACCCAGTACTTC. The chain recombines TRBV28 with TRBJ2-5, with D possibly matching TRBD1 (6 bases). V shed 5 bases and J shed 2 bases, with 15 bases lying between them. Germline V gives CDR1 MDHEN, CDR2 SYDVKM. CDR3 size: 15 residues.

The chain's CDR3 is CASSFSGTRNTIYF. The DNA of the CDR3 is TGTGCCAGCAGCTTCTCAGGGACACGAAACACCATATATTTT. The chain carries TRBV5-4 and TRBJ1-3; a possible D gene is TRBD1 (6 bases). V was trimmed by 2 bases and J by 5 bases, leaving 11 bases between them. Germline lookup yields CDR1 SGHNT and CDR2 YYREEE (reference sequence). The CDR3 contains 14 residues. Drawing the rest from reference TRBV5-4 and TRBJ1-3, the complete variable domain is ETGVTQSPTHLIKTRGQQVTLRCSSQSGHNTVSWYQQALGQGPQFIFQYYREEENGRGNFPPRFSGLQFPNYSSELNVNALELDDSALYLCASSFSGTRNTIYFGEGSWLTVV.

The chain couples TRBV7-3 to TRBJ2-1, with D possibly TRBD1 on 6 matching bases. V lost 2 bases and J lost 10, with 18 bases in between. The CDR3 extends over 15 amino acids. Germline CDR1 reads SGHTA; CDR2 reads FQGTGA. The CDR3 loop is CASSLSAGARREQFF. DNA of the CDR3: TGTGCCAGCAGCTTATCGGCAGGGGCACGTCGGGAGCAGTTCTTC.

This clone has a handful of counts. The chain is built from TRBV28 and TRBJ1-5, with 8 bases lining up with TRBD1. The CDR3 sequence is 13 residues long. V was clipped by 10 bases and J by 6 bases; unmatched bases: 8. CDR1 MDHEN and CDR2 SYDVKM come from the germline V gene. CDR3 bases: TGTGCCACCAAACAGGGGGGGGGTCAGCCCCAGCATTTT. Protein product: CATKQGGGQPQHF.

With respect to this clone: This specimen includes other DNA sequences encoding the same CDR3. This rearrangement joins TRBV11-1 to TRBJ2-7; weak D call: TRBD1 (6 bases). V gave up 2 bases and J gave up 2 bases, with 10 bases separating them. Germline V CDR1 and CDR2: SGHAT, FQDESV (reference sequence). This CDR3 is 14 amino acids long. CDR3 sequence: CASSLPGDPYEQYF. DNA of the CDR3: TGTGCCAGCAGCTTACCAGGGGATCCCTACGAGCAGTACTTC.

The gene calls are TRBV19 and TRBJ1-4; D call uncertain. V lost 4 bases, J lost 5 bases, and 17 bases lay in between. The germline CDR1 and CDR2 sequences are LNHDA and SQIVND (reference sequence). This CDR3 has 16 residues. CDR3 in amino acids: CASSTLYRGSNEKLFF. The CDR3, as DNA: TGTGCCAGTAGTACCCTTTACCGGGGATCCAATGAAAAACTGTTTTTT.

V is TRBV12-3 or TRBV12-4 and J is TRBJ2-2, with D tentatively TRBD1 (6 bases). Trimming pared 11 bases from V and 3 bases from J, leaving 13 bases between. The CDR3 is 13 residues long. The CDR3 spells CACGQRYTGELFF. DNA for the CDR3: TGTGCCTGCGGACAGCGTTACACCGGGGAGCTGTTTTTT.

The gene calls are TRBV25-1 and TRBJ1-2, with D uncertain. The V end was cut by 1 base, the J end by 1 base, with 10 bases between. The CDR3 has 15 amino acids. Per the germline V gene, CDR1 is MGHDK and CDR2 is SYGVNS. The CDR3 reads CASSESGVINYGYTF. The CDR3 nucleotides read TGTGCCAGCAGTGAATCCGGGGTTATTAACTATGGCTACACCTTC.

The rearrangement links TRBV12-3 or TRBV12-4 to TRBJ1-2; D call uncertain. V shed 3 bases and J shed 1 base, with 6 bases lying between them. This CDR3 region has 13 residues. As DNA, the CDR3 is TGTGCCAGCAGTTTTGGAGTTAACTATGGCTACACCTTC. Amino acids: CASSFGVNYGYTF.

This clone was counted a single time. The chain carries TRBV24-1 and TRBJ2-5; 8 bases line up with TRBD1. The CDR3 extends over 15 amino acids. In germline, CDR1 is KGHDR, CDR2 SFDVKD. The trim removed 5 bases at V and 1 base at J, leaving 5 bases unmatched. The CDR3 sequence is CATSGTRGPQETQYF. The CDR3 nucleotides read TGTGCCACCAGTGGAACCAGGGGGCCCCAAGAGACCCAGTACTTC.

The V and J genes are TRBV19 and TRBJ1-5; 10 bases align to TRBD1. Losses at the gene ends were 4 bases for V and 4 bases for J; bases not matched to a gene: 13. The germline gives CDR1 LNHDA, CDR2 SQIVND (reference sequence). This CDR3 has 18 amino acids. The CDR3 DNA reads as TGTGCCAGTAGTAGTCAGACAGGGGGCGGCCGCCGAAATCAGCCCCAGCATTTT. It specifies CASSSQTGGGRRNQPQHF.

CDR3 residues: CASSLMGLATDTQYF. As DNA, the CDR3 is TGTGCCAGCAGCTTAATGGGACTAGCGACGGATACGCAGTATTTT. The chain has TRBV11-1 and TRBJ2-3; TRBD2 matches 10 bases. The length of the CDR3 is 15 residues. With V trimmed by 2 bases and J by 6 bases, 5 bases remained unmatched. CDR1 SGHAT and CDR2 FQDESV come from the germline V gene (reference sequence).

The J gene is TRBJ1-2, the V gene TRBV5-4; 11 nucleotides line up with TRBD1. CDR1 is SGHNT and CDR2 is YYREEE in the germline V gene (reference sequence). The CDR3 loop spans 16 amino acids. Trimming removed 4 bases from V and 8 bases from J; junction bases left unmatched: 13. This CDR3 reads CASSRGDRGFSPGYTF. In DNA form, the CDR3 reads TGTGCCAGCAGCCGTGGGGACAGGGGGTTCTCCCCAGGCTACACCTTC.

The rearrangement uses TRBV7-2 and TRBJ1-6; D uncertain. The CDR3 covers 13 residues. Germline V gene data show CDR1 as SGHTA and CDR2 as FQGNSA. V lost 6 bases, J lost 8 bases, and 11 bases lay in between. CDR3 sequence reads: CASSPSGHSPLHF. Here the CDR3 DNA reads TGTGCCAGCAGTCCGAGTGGGCATTCACCCCTCCACTTT.

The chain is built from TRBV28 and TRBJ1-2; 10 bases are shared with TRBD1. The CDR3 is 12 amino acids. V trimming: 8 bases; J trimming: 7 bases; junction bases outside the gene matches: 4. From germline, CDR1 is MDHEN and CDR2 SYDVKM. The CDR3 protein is CASDGQGVGYTF. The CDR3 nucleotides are TGTGCCAGCGATGGACAGGGGGTTGGCTACACCTTC.

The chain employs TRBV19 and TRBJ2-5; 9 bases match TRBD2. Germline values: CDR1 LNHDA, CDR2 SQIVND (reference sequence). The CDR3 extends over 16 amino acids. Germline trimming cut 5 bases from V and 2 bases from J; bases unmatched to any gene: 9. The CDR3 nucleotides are TGTGCCAGTAGTGCACACTCTAGCGGGGCACAAGAGACCCAGTACTTC. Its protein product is CASSAHSSGAQETQYF. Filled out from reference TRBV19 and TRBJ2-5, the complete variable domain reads DGGITQSPKYLFRKEGQNVTLSCEQNLNHDAMYWYRQDPGQGLRLIYYSQIVNDFQKGDIAEGYSVSREKKESFPLTVTSAQKNPTAFYLCASSAHSSGAQETQYFGPGTRLLVL.

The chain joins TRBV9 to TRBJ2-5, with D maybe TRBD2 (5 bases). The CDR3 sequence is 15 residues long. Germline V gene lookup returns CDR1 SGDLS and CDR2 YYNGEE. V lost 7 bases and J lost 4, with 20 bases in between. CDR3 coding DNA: TGTGCCAGCCGGAGGAGCGTGGGTGGTTCAGAGACCCAGTACTTC. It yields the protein CASRRSVGGSETQYF.

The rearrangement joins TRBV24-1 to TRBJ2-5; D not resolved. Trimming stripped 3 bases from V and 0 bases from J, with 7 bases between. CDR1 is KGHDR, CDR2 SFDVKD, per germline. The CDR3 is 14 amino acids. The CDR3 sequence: CATSDPRYQETQYF. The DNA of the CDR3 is TGTGCCACCAGTGATCCGAGGTACCAAGAGACCCAGTACTTC.

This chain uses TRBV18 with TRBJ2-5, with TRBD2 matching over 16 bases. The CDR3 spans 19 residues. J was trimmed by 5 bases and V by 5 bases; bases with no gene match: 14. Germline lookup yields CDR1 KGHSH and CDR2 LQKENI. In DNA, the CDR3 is TGTGCCAGCTCATCGACGGGGACTAGCGGGAGGGCCCGGACCGAGACCCAGTACTTC. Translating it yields CASSSTGTSGRARTETQYF.

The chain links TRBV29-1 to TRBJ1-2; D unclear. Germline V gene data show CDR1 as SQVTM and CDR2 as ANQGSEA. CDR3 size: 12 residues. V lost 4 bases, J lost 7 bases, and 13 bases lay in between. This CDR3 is CSVGVSRSGYTF. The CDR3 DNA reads TGCAGCGTTGGTGTAAGTCGTAGTGGCTACACCTTC.

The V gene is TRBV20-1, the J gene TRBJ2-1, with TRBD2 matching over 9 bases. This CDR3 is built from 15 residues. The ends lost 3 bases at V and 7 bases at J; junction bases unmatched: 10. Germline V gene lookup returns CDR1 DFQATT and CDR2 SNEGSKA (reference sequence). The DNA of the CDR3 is TGCAGTGCTAGTCCGGTGACTAGCGGAAGGAATGAGCAGTTCTTC. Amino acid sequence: CSASPVTSGRNEQFF.

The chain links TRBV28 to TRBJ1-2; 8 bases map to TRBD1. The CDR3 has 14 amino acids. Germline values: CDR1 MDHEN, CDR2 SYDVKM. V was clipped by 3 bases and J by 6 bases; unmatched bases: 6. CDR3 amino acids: CASSFYGQGHGYTF. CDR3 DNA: TGTGCCAGCAGTTTTTATGGACAGGGCCATGGCTACACCTTC.

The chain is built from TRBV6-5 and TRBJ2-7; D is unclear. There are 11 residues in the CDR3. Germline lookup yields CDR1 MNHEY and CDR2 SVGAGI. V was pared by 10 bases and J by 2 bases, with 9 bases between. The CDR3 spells CATQVPYEQYF. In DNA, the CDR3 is TGTGCCACCCAGGTCCCCTACGAGCAGTACTTC.